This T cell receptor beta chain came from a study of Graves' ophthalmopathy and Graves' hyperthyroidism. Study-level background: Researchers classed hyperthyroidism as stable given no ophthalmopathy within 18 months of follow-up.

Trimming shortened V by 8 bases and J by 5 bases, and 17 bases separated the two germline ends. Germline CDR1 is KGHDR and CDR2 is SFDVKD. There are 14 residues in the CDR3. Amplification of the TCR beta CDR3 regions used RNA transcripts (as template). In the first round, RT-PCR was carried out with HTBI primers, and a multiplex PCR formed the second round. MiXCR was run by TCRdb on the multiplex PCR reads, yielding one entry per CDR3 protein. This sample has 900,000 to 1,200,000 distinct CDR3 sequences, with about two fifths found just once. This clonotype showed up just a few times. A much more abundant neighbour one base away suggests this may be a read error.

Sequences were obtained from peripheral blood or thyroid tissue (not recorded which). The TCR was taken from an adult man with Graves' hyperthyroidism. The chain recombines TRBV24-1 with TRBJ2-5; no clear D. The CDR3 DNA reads TGTGCCACCAATCCTGGGTCGGCCGAGGAGACCCAGTACTTC. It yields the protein CATNPGSAEETQYF.